This TCR beta chain was obtained from a study of T cell responses to AZD1222 COVID-19 vaccine. The CDR3 extends over 15 amino acids. Looked up from germline, CDR1 is SGHTA and CDR2 is FQGTGA. Deletions cut 6 bases from V and 2 bases from J, with 16 bases between. Assay used: immunoSEQ multiplex PCR; TCRdb lists only in-frame clones, some missing. The sample records 70,000 to 95,000 clones, about nine tenths being singletons. The receptor was isolated from an adult in good health. This chain joins TRBV7-3 and TRBJ2-5, with a tentative D call TRBD1 (5 bases). The sequences come from peripheral blood, collected on day 0 of AZD1222 vaccination. Here the CDR3 reads CASSPRQSLQETQYF. The CDR3, as DNA: TGTGCCAGCAGTCCCAGACAGAGCCTTCAAGAGACCCAGTACTTC.